This passage covers 21 T cell receptor beta chains from one sample sequenced in a study of T cell responses to AZD1222 COVID-19 vaccine. Generated by immunoSEQ multiplex PCR, the TCRdb table keeps only in-frame clones and is missing some. The top ten clones hold around 3% of a sample with 100,000 to 120,000 clones, about 85% of them seen once. The input for sequencing was peripheral blood, taken on day 0 of AZD1222 vaccination. These receptors were taken from an adult in good health.

This clone was seen a single time. V is TRBV19 and J is TRBJ1-5, with 9 positions matching TRBD1. V shed 4 bases, J shed 5 bases, and the junction held 6 bases outside the gene matches. The germline V gene encodes CDR1 LNHDA and CDR2 SQIVND (reference sequence). CDR3 length equals 15 residues. The CDR3 here is CASSTTGQGYQPQHF. The CDR3 coding sequence is TGTGCCAGTAGTACCACGGGACAGGGATATCAGCCCCAGCATTTT.

CDR3 DNA: TGTGCCAGCAGCGCCGGACTAGCGGGGTACACAGATACGCAGTATTTT. This encodes CASSAGLAGYTDTQYF. This chain connects TRBV7-6 to TRBJ2-3, with 12 nucleotides matching TRBD2. The length of the CDR3 is 16 residues. CDR1 SGHVS and CDR2 FNYEAQ come from the germline V gene. V was pared by 5 bases and J by 2 bases, with 5 bases of the junction left unmatched.

This clone was detected only once. The chain carries TRBV5-1 and TRBJ1-1, with a possible D match to TRBD1 (5 bases). CDR1 SGHRS and CDR2 YFSETQ come from the germline V gene. The CDR3 sequence is 15 residues long. Trimming removed 4 bases at V and 4 bases at J, with 17 bases between. The CDR3 region has the DNA TGCGCCAGCAGCCTAACCCGCAGGGTGGGCACTGAAGCTTTCTTT. Translation gives CASSLTRRVGTEAFF.

DNA of the CDR3: TGTGCCAGCAGCGTAGAAGCTAGCGGGGCCCTCAATGAGCAGTTCTTC. Its translation is CASSVEASGALNEQFF. V is TRBV9 and J is TRBJ2-1, with 9 bases aligning to TRBD2. V shed 0 bases, J shed 6 bases, and the junction held 7 bases outside the gene matches. The CDR3 covers 16 residues. Per the germline V gene, CDR1 is SGDLS and CDR2 is YYNGEE.

This clone is medium-sized. The chain couples TRBV6-7 to TRBJ1-3; 9 positions agree with TRBD1. TRBV6-7 is placed among ORFs of uncertain function. The CDR3 runs to 16 residues. With V trimmed by 2 bases and J by 0 bases, 2 bases remained unmatched. DNA for the CDR3: TGTGCCAGCAGTTACGGGACAGGGCACTCTGGAAACACCATATATTTT. As protein: CASSYGTGHSGNTIYF.

As for this clone: One end of the junction is discordant with germline, which a read error may explain. V and J are TRBV18 and TRBJ1-1, with 9 positions matching TRBD1. Germline CDR1 is KGHSH and CDR2 is LQKENI. The CDR3 is 19 residues long. CDR3 DNA: TGTGCCAGCTCGCCACAGGGGGCGTCAATTAAGGAGGGGGACACTGAAGCTTTCTTT. It yields the protein CASSPQGASIKEGDTEAFF.

The V gene is TRBV6-6, the J gene TRBJ1-1, with 9 bases aligning to TRBD1. With 6 bases clipped from V and 4 bases from J, the junction kept 12 bases outside the gene matches. The CDR3 totals 16 residues. In germline, CDR1 is MNHNY, CDR2 SVGAGI (reference sequence). The CDR3 protein is CASSLSLPGQGTEAFF. The CDR3 nucleotides read TGTGCCAGCAGCCTCTCCCTTCCGGGACAGGGCACTGAAGCTTTCTTT.

V is TRBV9 and J is TRBJ2-1, with D unclear. The CDR3 consists of 15 residues. Germline lookup yields CDR1 SGDLS and CDR2 YYNGEE. V lost 3 bases, J lost 2 bases, and 12 bases lay in between. The CDR3: CASSADSQAYNEQFF. The CDR3 nucleotides are TGTGCCAGCAGCGCCGATAGTCAGGCCTACAATGAGCAGTTCTTC. The full variable domain, with the rest looked up from reference TRBV9 and TRBJ2-1, is DSGVTQTPKHLITATGQRVTLRCSPRSGDLSVYWYQQSLDQGLQFLIQYYNGEERAKGNILERFSAQQFPDLHSELNLSSLELGDSALYFCASSADSQAYNEQFFGPGTRLTVL.

The J gene is TRBJ1-2, the V gene TRBV7-2, with D possibly TRBD1 on 6 matching bases. Germline lookup yields CDR1 SGHTA and CDR2 FQGNSA. This CDR3 comprises 16 residues. The V and J ends lost 5 bases and 0 bases respectively, with 16 bases between them. The CDR3 sequence: CASSQDSGTANYGYTF. The CDR3 region has the DNA TGTGCCAGCAGCCAGGACAGCGGCACAGCTAACTATGGCTACACCTTC.

The chain uses TRBV6-5 and TRBJ1-1; possibly TRBD1 for D (5 bases). The germline V gene encodes CDR1 MNHEY and CDR2 SVGAGI. The CDR3 has 15 residues. The V end was cut by 6 bases, the J end by 2 bases, with 16 bases between. The CDR3 bases are TGTGCCAGCAGGAGGGGCAGCCAAGGAAACACTGAAGCTTTCTTT. It codes for CASRRGSQGNTEAFF.

This sequence joins TRBV14 and TRBJ2-3, with TRBD2 identical over 8 bases. The CDR3 is 15 residues long. Per germline, CDR1 SGHDN and CDR2 FVKESK. The junction had 4 bases not matched to a gene; V was cut back by 3 bases and J by 2 bases. CDR3 in amino acids: CASSQLAGFTDTQYF. The CDR3 DNA follows: TGTGCCAGCAGCCAGCTAGCGGGCTTCACAGATACGCAGTATTTT.

The rearrangement uses TRBV6-4 and TRBJ1-1; D gene uncertain. There are 13 residues in the CDR3. V was trimmed by 5 bases and J by 1 base, leaving 8 bases between them. Germline V gene data show CDR1 as MRHNA and CDR2 as SNTAGT. The CDR3 DNA follows: TGTGCCAGCAGTAGGTCCAGGAACACTGAAGCTTTCTTT. As protein: CASSRSRNTEAFF.

This sequence joins TRBV5-4 and TRBJ1-2; D is possibly TRBD1 (6 bases). Per germline, CDR1 SGHNT and CDR2 YYREEE (reference sequence). The CDR3 contains 17 residues. Trimming took 4 bases from V and 1 from J, leaving 20 bases between them. CDR3 residues: CASSPGGTYGNNYGYTF. The CDR3 nucleotides read TGTGCCAGCAGCCCAGGAGGGACATATGGAAATAACTATGGCTACACCTTC.

The chain has TRBV3-1 (or the pseudogene TRBV3-2) and TRBJ1-2, with a tentative D call TRBD1 (5 bases). The CDR3 consists of 15 residues. V was cut by 0 bases and J by 6 bases, with 14 bases left in between. CDR1 LGHDT and CDR2 YNNKEL come from the germline V gene (reference sequence). Here the CDR3 DNA reads TGTGCCAGCAGCCAAGATCAAGCAGGGACTCATGGCTACACCTTC. Translated, it gives CASSQDQAGTHGYTF.

The chain links TRBV6-1 to TRBJ1-2; D may be TRBD1 (5 bases). Germline V gene sequence: CDR1 MNHNS, CDR2 SASEGT. V was clipped by 0 bases and J by 4 bases, with 12 bases between them. CDR3 length: 15 amino acids. CDR3 sequence (DNA): TGTGCCAGCAGTGAAGCATCCGGGGCCGGCTATGGCTACACCTTC. This codes for CASSEASGAGYGYTF.

The chain has TRBV7-2 and TRBJ2-7; D may be TRBD1 (6 bases). V was shortened by 5 bases and J by 0 bases, with 17 bases between the two germline ends. The CDR3 loop spans 16 amino acids. CDR1 SGHTA and CDR2 FQGNSA come from the germline V gene. The CDR3 DNA sequence: TGTGCCAGCAGCCCCCGGACAGTCTTGTCCTCCTACGAGCAGTACTTC. This encodes CASSPRTVLSSYEQYF.

J is TRBJ1-1 and V is TRBV6-5; D perhaps matches TRBD1 (5 bases). Trimming removed 6 bases from V and 3 bases from J, with 17 bases in between. The CDR3 sequence is 15 residues long. Germline values: CDR1 MNHEY, CDR2 SVGAGI. This chain's CDR3 is CASSLRQPADTEAFF. The CDR3 DNA reads TGTGCCAGCAGCCTCCGACAGCCAGCGGACACTGAAGCTTTCTTT.

This clone was observed at least ten times. The gene calls are TRBV2 and TRBJ1-1, with TRBD1 identical over 11 bases. Trimming removed 6 bases from V and 5 bases from J; junction bases left unmatched: 8. The CDR3 has 15 residues. Germline CDR1 and CDR2: SNHLY and FYNNEI. CDR3 sequence reads: CASRKGGQGETEAFF. The CDR3 bases are TGTGCCAGCAGAAAGGGGGGACAGGGGGAGACTGAAGCTTTCTTT.

CDR3 DNA: TGTGCCAGCAGCTTCCTAGCCGAGTTGGGGCACGAGCAGTACTTC. It yields the protein CASSFLAELGHEQYF. V is TRBV5-6 and J is TRBJ2-7; TRBD1 or TRBD2 may be the D gene (5 bases each). V was pared by 2 bases and J by 5 bases, with 17 bases between. CDR3 length: 15 amino acids. Germline V lookup: CDR1 SGHDT, CDR2 YYEEEE.

This clone was seen a single time. The chain recombines TRBV5-1 with TRBJ2-5, with D uncertain. In germline, CDR1 is SGHRS, CDR2 YFSETQ. There are 12 residues in the CDR3. The V end lost 4 bases, the J end lost 4 bases, and 8 bases lay between the germline ends. Here the CDR3 DNA reads TGCGCCAGCAGCCCCTCCCCAGAGACCCAGTACTTC. It yields the protein CASSPSPETQYF.

This rearrangement joins TRBV7-3 to TRBJ1-1, with 8 bases lining up with TRBD1. This CDR3 contains 16 residues. V shed 0 bases and J 4 bases; nucleotides not matched to a gene: 7. The germline CDR1 and CDR2 sequences are SGHTA and FQGTGA. The CDR3 DNA reads TGTGCCAGCAGCTTAACGCCGGACAGGGTCCCCACTGAAGCTTTCTTT. It translates to CASSLTPDRVPTEAFF. The entire variable domain, with the rest obtained from reference TRBV7-3 and TRBJ1-1, is as follows: GAGVSQTPSNKVTEKGKYVELRCDPISGHTALYWYRQSLGQGPEFLIYFQGTGAADDSGLPNDRFFAVRPEGSVSTLKIQRTERGDSAVYLCASSLTPDRVPTEAFFGQGTRLTVV.